Listed below are T cell receptor beta chains from one sample, sequenced in a study of a mutant IDH1 vaccine in newly diagnosed glioma. Their antigen targets remain unknown. Sequencing used immunoSEQ multiplex PCR; TCRdb keeps in-frame clones, though not all of them. The table records about 69,000 clones, around 84% of them present only once. The material was PBMCs, obtained from a glioma patient whose treatment included an IDH1 peptide vaccine. All receptors come from a man aged 30 to 39 with glioma. CDR3s include the opening cysteine and the closing phenylalanine or tryptophan. The D gene is left open where the match is weak. The size entry is marked missing in some rows and otherwise reads once, few, many or a size class.

d_call	clone_size	v_call	j_call	cdr3_nt	cdr3_aa
TRBD1	NA	TRBV9	TRBJ2-7	TGTGCCAGCAGCCCGATGACAGGGGGCATCGACGAGCAGTACTTC	CASSPMTGGIDEQYF
TRBD1	NA	TRBV28	TRBJ2-2	TGTGCCAGCAAAGCCTATGGACAGGGGGGCGCCGGGGAGCTGTTTTTT	CASKAYGQGGAGELFF
TRBD1	NA	TRBV5-4	TRBJ1-3	TGTGCCAGCAGCTACCAGGGGGTCGGAGGAAACACCATATATTTT	CASSYQGVGGNTIYF
TRBD1	NA	TRBV7-6	TRBJ2-1	TGTGCCAGCAGCTTAACCCTAAACGTAGGGGGCTATGAGCAGTTCTTC	CASSLTLNVGGYEQFF
TRBD1	NA	TRBV10-3	TRBJ1-1	TGTGCCATCACCCCGACAGGGGGAGTGAACACTGAAGCTTTCTTT	CAITPTGGVNTEAFF
NA	few	TRBV19	TRBJ1-1	TGTGCCAGTAGTATTTCGGGGGGGGTTCCTGAAGCTTTCTTT	CASSISGGVPEAFF
NA	NA	TRBV5-1	TRBJ2-7	TGCGCCAGCAGCTTGGATGGGCAGCAGTCCTACGAGCAGTACTTC	CASSLDGQQSYEQYF
NA	NA	TRBV20-1	TRBJ2-4	TGCAGTGGGGCAGCCAAAAACATTCAGTACTTC	CSGAAKNIQYF
NA	NA	TRBV9	TRBJ2-1	TGTGCCAGCAGCTCATTAGCGAGCTCCTACAATGAGCAGTTCTTC	CASSSLASSYNEQFF
NA	once	TRBV28	TRBJ1-1	TGTGCCAGCAGTGTTGGGCATTTATGGGGGAAGGAGCCTGAAGCTTTCTTT	CASSVGHLWGKEPEAFF
NA	NA	TRBV10-3	TRBJ1-6	TGTGCCATCAGAAAGGGCCTGGCAGAAAATTCACCCCTCCACTTT	CAIRKGLAENSPLHF
TRBD2	NA	TRBV29-1	TRBJ2-1	TGCAGCGTTGAAGATCGCGGGAGGGTGTTTGAGCAGTTCTTC	CSVEDRGRVFEQFF
TRBD1	NA	TRBV4-1	TRBJ1-5	TGCGCCAGCAGCCTTGACAGGGACAATCAGCCCCAGCATTTT	CASSLDRDNQPQHF
NA	NA	TRBV14	TRBJ1-3	TGTGCCCTATGTCGAAGACGTATCACTGGAAACACCATATATTTT	CALCRRRITGNTIYF
NA	NA	TRBV6-6	TRBJ1-5	TGTGCCACTTTGTACGGTCCATATAGCAATCAGCCCCAGCATTTT	CATLYGPYSNQPQHF
TRBD2	NA	TRBV7-9	TRBJ2-7	TGTGCCAGCAGCGGACTAGCGGGAGACCTGACGCCTGCCCCCTACGAGCAGTACTTC	CASSGLAGDLTPAPYEQYF
NA	NA	TRBV5-4	TRBJ2-1	TGTGCCAGCAGCCCCCAGGTCTTCTTC	CASSPQVFF
NA	NA	TRBV28	TRBJ2-1	TGTGCCAGCTCCCTCCCAAGGGAGCCTCCGAATGAGCAGTTCTTC	CASSLPREPPNEQFF
TRBD1	NA	TRBV5-1	TRBJ2-7	TGCGCCAGCAGCTTGGGGACCGGGACAGGGGTCTACGAGCAGTACTTC	CASSLGTGTGVYEQYF
TRBD1	NA	TRBV19	TRBJ1-4	TGTGCCAGTAGTATAAGTGTGATAAGGACAGGGAATGAAAAACTGTTTTTT	CASSISVIRTGNEKLFF
NA	few	TRBV19	TRBJ2-1	TGTGCCAGTAAACAGGGCCCTGACTACAATGAGCAGTTCTTC	CASKQGPDYNEQFF
NA	NA	TRBV9	TRBJ1-2	TGTGCCAGCAGCGTAGCAGGGCTTGGCTACACCTTC	CASSVAGLGYTF
TRBD1	once	TRBV28	TRBJ2-7	TGTGCCAGCAGGCCGGGACAGGGGGATTACGAGCAGTACTTC	CASRPGQGDYEQYF
NA	NA	TRBV7-9	TRBJ1-2	TGTGCCAGCAGCTTGGGGACAAATGGCTACACCTTC	CASSLGTNGYTF
NA	NA	TRBV7-2	TRBJ2-3	TGTGCCAGCAGCTTAGTTTGGGGGAGGACAGATACGCAGTATTTT	CASSLVWGRTDTQYF
TRBD1	NA	TRBV11-1	TRBJ1-6	TGTGCCAGCAGCGCCGTCCGGGACAGGGTAAATTCACCCCTCCACTTT	CASSAVRDRVNSPLHF
TRBD1	few	TRBV6-4	TRBJ1-5	TGTGCCAGCAGTGAGGGGACAGGGGGCCAGCCCCAGCATTTT	CASSEGTGGQPQHF
NA	once	TRBV4-3	TRBJ1-2	TGCGCCAGCAGCCAAGTGTCGGCCGACTATGGCTACACCTTC	CASSQVSADYGYTF
TRBD2	NA	TRBV19	TRBJ2-7	TGTGCCAGTAGTATGGCAAGCGGGGTCGACCAGTACTTC	CASSMASGVDQYF
NA	NA	TRBV5-4	TRBJ1-4	TGTGCCAGCAGCCAAGCAGAGGGGTATGAAAAACTGTTTTTT	CASSQAEGYEKLFF
NA	NA	TRBV4-2	TRBJ2-6	TGTGCCAGCAGCCAAAAGGTGTCTGGGGCCAACGTCCTGACTTTC	CASSQKVSGANVLTF
NA	NA	TRBV7-6	TRBJ2-6	TGTGCCAGCAGCTTAGCTAGCGTGGCCTCTGGGGCCAACGTCCTGACTTTC	CASSLASVASGANVLTF
TRBD2	NA	TRBV27	TRBJ2-3	TGTGCCAGCGCTTACGCCCTTCTAGCGGGCCCCCGTGGAGATACGCAGTATTTT	CASAYALLAGPRGDTQYF
NA	NA	TRBV18	TRBJ1-1	TGTGCCAGCTCACCACTGCAGGCGTCGAACACTGAAGCTTTCTTT	CASSPLQASNTEAFF
TRBD1	NA	TRBV30	TRBJ1-2	TGTGCCTGGAGTCCAATGACAGGGGGTAACTATGGCTACACCTTC	CAWSPMTGGNYGYTF
NA	NA	TRBV7-3	TRBJ2-3	TGTGCCAGCAGCTTAACACAGGGTCCAGATACGCAGTATTTT	CASSLTQGPDTQYF
TRBD1	NA	TRBV29-1	TRBJ1-2	TGCAGCGTTCCGGGACAGATCTATGGCTACACCTTC	CSVPGQIYGYTF
NA	NA	TRBV7-3	TRBJ2-6	TGTGCCAGCAGCCTGGGTGGAGGGCCCAGCTCTGGGGCCAACGTCCTGACTTTC	CASSLGGGPSSGANVLTF
NA	NA	TRBV11-2	TRBJ2-1	TGTGCCAGCACCCCGTCGGGGGTCTCCTACAATGAGCAGTTCTTC	CASTPSGVSYNEQFF
TRBD1	NA	TRBV29-1	TRBJ1-1	TGCAGCGTTACTACAGGGGCCTACGAAGCTTTCTTT	CSVTTGAYEAFF
NA	NA	TRBV11-2	TRBJ1-1	TGTGCCAGCAGCCCTTTCCCACAGAACCTGAACACTGAAGCTTTCTTT	CASSPFPQNLNTEAFF
NA	few	TRBV7-8	TRBJ1-1	TGTGCCAGCAGCTTAGAAGGGAACACTGAAGCTTTCTTT	CASSLEGNTEAFF
TRBD1	NA	TRBV7-2	TRBJ1-4	TGTGCCAGCAGCTGGGGACAGGGTTATGAAAAACTGTTTTTT	CASSWGQGYEKLFF
NA	NA	TRBV7-3	TRBJ2-1	TGTGCCAGCAGCCTTGGACAAAACAATGAGCAGTTCTTC	CASSLGQNNEQFF
TRBD2	NA	TRBV28	TRBJ2-1	TGTGCCAGCAGTTTAAGCGGGAGCTCCTACAATGAGCAGTTCTTC	CASSLSGSSYNEQFF
NA	NA	TRBV14	TRBJ1-1	TGTGCCAGCAGCCAAGAATTCAATAGTCTGGGCACTGAAGCTTTCTTT	CASSQEFNSLGTEAFF
TRBD1	NA	TRBV13	TRBJ1-2	TGTGCCAGCAGCCGTTATGACAGGGGCTATGGCTACACCTTC	CASSRYDRGYGYTF
NA	NA	TRBV6-6	TRBJ1-5	TGTGCCAGCAGTTACTTATACCCCGACAGACAGCCCCAGCATTTT	CASSYLYPDRQPQHF
TRBD2	NA	TRBV4-1	TRBJ2-3	TGCGCCAGCAGCCAGAATAGCGGGATCGCTCCGTATTTT	CASSQNSGIAPYF
NA	NA	TRBV21-1	TRBJ2-7	TGTGCCAGCAGCAAAAAAGGAGGGCGTAGGACAGAGAAAACCTACGAGCAGTACTTC	CASSKKGGRRTEKTYEQYF
TRBD1	NA	TRBV7-2	TRBJ1-5	TGTGCCAGCAGCTTACGGACAGGGGGCGATCAGCCCCAGCATTTT	CASSLRTGGDQPQHF
TRBD1	once	TRBV7-2	TRBJ2-1	TGTGCCAGCAGCAGGGTTCCAGGGGGAGCTGAGCAGTTCTTC	CASSRVPGGAEQFF
TRBD2	NA	TRBV6-5	TRBJ2-1	TGTGCCAGCAGGGTAGCGGGAGGGATCAATGAGCAGTTCTTC	CASRVAGGINEQFF
TRBD1	NA	TRBV6-5	TRBJ1-1	TGTGCCAGCAGTGACAGGGGGGACACTGAAGCTTTCTTT	CASSDRGDTEAFF
NA	NA	TRBV28	TRBJ1-5	TGTGCCAGCAGTTCTTTTGGTGGGGGGAGTCAGCCCCAGCATTTT	CASSSFGGGSQPQHF
TRBD1	NA	TRBV27	TRBJ1-1	TGTGCCAGCAGTCTAACAGGGGGGAACACTGAAGCTTTCTTT	CASSLTGGNTEAFF
TRBD2	once	TRBV20-1	TRBJ2-1	TGCAGTGCGCCAGGACTAGTAGAGCAGTTCTTC	CSAPGLVEQFF
TRBD1	NA	TRBV6-5	TRBJ1-5	TGTGCCAGCACCCCGGCAGGGGGCGATCAGCCCCAGCATTTT	CASTPAGGDQPQHF
NA	NA	TRBV5-8	TRBJ2-7	TGTGCCAGCAGCTTGTCAGGAGGCCGGACCTACGAGCAGTACTTC	CASSLSGGRTYEQYF
NA	NA	TRBV7-3	TRBJ2-7	TGTGCCAGCAGCTTAGGGAAAAACTACGAGCAGTACTTC	CASSLGKNYEQYF